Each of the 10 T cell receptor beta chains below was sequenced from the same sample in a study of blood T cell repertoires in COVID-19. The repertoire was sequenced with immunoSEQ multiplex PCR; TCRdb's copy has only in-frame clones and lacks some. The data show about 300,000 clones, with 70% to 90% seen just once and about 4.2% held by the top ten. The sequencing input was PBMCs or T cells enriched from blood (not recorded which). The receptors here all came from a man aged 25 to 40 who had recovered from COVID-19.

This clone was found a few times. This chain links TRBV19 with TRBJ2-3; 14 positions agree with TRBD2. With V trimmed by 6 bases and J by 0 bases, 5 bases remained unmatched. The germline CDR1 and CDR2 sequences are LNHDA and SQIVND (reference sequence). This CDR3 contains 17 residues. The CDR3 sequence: CASRKGLAGASTDTQYF. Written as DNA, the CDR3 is TGTGCCAGTAGGAAGGGACTAGCGGGAGCTAGCACAGATACGCAGTATTTT.

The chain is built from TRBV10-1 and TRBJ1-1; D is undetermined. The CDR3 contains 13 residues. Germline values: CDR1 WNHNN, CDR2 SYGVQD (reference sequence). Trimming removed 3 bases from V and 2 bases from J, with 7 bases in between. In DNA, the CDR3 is TGCGCCAGCAGTGAAACGCTAAACACTGAAGCTTTCTTT. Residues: CASSETLNTEAFF.

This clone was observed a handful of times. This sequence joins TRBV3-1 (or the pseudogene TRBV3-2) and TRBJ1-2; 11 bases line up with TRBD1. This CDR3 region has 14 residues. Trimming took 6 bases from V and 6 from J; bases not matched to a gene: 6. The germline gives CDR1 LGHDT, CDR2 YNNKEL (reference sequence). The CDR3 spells CASRGTGGRDGYTF. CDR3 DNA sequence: TGTGCCAGCAGGGGGACAGGGGGACGCGATGGCTACACCTTC.

CDR3 amino acids: CASRNQGLFTEAFF. CDR3 bases: TGTGCCAGTAGAAATCAGGGGCTGTTCACTGAAGCTTTCTTT. The chain uses TRBV19 and TRBJ1-1; D may be TRBD1 (6 bases). The CDR3 is 14 amino acids. From germline, CDR1 is LNHDA and CDR2 SQIVND (reference sequence). The germline V and J ends were trimmed by 6 bases and 4 bases, with 15 bases remaining between them.

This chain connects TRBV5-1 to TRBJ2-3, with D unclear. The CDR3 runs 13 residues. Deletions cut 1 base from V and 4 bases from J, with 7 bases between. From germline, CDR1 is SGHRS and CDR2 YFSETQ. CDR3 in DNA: TGCGCCAGCAGCTTGTCGGTGGCAGATACGCAGTATTTT. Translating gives CASSLSVADTQYF.

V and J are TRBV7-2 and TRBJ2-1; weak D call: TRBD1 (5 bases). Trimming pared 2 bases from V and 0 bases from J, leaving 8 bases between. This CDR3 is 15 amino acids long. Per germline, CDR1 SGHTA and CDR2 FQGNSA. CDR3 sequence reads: CASSLQGDSYNEQFF. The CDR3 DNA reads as TGTGCCAGCAGCTTACAGGGTGACTCCTACAATGAGCAGTTCTTC.

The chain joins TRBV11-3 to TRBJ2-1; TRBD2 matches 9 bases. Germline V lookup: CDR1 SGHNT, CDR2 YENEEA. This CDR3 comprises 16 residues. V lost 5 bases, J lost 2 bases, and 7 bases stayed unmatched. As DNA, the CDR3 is TGTGCCAGCAGCGCGCGGTTAGCGGGGGCCTACAATGAGCAGTTCTTC. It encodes CASSARLAGAYNEQFF.

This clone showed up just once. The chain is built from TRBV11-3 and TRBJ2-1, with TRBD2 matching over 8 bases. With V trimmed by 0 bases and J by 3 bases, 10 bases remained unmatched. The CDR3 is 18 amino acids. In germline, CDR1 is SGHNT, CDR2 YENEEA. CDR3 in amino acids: CASSLDGSSGSFYNEQFF. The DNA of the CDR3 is TGTGCCAGCAGCTTAGACGGGTCTAGCGGGTCCTTCTACAATGAGCAGTTCTTC. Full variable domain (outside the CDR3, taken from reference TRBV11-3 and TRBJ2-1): EAGVVQSPRYKIIEKKQPVAFWCNPISGHNTLYWYLQNLGQGPELLIRYENEEAVDDSQLPKDRFSAERLKGVDSTLKIQPAELGDSAVYLCASSLDGSSGSFYNEQFFGPGTRLTVL.

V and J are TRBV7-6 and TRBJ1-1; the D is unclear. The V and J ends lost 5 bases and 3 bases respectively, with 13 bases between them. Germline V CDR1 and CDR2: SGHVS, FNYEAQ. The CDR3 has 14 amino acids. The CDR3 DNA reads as TGTGCCAGCAGCCCCCTGGGCGGGTACACTGAAGCTTTCTTT. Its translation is CASSPLGGYTEAFF.

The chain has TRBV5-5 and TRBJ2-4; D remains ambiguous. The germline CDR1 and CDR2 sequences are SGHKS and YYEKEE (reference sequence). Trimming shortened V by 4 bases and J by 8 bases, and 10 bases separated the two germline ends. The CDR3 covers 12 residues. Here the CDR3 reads CASSLRWDIQYF. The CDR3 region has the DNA TGTGCCAGCAGCCTGCGGTGGGACATTCAGTACTTC.